One T cell receptor beta chain is described in this entry. Its antigen is still unknown. The data originate from a study of cytomegalovirus exposure and HLA in healthy donors. Broader study findings: Fewer N-insertions (relative to the approximately 700-donor mean) were reportedly seen in an Asian-associated ancestry cluster in a later analysis.

Vbeta (60) and Jbeta (13) primers were used in the PCR. The repertoire was sequenced with immunoSEQ multiplex PCR; TCRdb's copy has only in-frame clones and lacks some. This table lists 40,000 to 45,000 clones. The CDR3 is 14 residues long. V lost 5 bases, J lost 5 bases, and 7 bases stayed unmatched. The germline CDR1 and CDR2 sequences are MNHNY and SVGAGI (reference sequence). This chain connects TRBV6-6 to TRBJ1-1, with 8 bases that match TRBD1. Input material: PBMCs. The sequence derives from a woman younger than 45 in good health and CMV-seronegative. The CDR3 protein is CASSDRGAGTEAFF. For the CDR3, the DNA is TGTGCCAGCAGTGACAGGGGAGCTGGAACTGAAGCTTTCTTT.